The present T cell receptor (beta chain) was sequenced within a study of blood T cell repertoires in COVID-19. Study overall: T cells, B-cell-depleted T cells, or PBMCs provided the cDNA or gDNA that served as material.

This CDR3 comprises 16 residues. V trimming: 3 bases; J trimming: 2 bases; junction bases outside the gene matches: 8. CDR1 SGHRS and CDR2 YFSETQ come from the germline V gene. Some clones are missing from TCRdb's copy, which holds only in-frame ones; the method was immunoSEQ multiplex PCR. The table includes more than 200,000 clones, 80% to 90% detected once. In its sample, this clone was seen a few times. The sequenced sample consisted of peripheral blood. This chain connects TRBV5-1 to TRBJ2-7; TRBD1 matches 10 bases. The TCR sequence derives from a woman of 80 years or more with acute or convalescent COVID-19. For the CDR3, the DNA is TGCGCCAGCAGCTGGGCAGCCGGGACAGGGGCCTACGAGCAGTACTTC. Its protein product is CASSWAAGTGAYEQYF.